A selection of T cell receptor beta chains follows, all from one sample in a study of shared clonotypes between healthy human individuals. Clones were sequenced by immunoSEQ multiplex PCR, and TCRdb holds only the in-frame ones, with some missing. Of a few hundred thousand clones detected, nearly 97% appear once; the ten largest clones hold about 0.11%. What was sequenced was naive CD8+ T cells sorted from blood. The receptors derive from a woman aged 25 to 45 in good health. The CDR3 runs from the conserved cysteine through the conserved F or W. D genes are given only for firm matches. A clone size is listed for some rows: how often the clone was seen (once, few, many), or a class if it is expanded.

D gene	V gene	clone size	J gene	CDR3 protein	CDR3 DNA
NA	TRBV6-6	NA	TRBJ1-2	CASSNPTVLYGYTF	TGTGCCAGCAGTAACCCGACAGTCCTCTATGGCTACACCTTC
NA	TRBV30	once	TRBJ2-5	CAWRGDSQETQYF	TGTGCCTGGAGAGGCGACAGCCAAGAGACCCAGTACTTC
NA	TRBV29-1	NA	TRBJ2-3	CSGPRENEDTQYF	TGCAGCGGACCTCGGGAGAATGAAGATACGCAGTATTTT
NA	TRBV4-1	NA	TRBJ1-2	CASSQDVFLPRGNGYTF	TGCGCCAGCAGCCAAGATGTTTTTCTCCCGAGGGGGAATGGCTACACCTTC
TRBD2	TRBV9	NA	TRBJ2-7	CASSAEVAGRAYEQYF	TGTGCCAGCAGCGCCGAGGTTGCTGGGAGGGCCTACGAGCAGTACTTC
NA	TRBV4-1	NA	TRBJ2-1	CASSQDPRVMSYNEQFF	TGCGCCAGCAGCCAAGATCCGCGAGTGATGTCCTACAATGAGCAGTTCTTC
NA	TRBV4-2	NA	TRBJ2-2	CASSQEGGYGGELFF	TGTGCCAGCAGCCAAGAAGGAGGTTATGGCGGGGAGCTGTTTTTT
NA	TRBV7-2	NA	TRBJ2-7	CASSLERKPYEQYF	TGTGCCAGCAGCTTAGAGCGGAAGCCCTACGAGCAGTACTTC
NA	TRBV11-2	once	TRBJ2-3	CASSLSGDTDTQYF	TGTGCCAGCAGCTTATCCGGGGACACAGATACGCAGTATTTT
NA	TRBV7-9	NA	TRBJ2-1	CASSQGLNEQFF	TGTGCCAGCAGCCAGGGACTTAATGAGCAGTTCTTC